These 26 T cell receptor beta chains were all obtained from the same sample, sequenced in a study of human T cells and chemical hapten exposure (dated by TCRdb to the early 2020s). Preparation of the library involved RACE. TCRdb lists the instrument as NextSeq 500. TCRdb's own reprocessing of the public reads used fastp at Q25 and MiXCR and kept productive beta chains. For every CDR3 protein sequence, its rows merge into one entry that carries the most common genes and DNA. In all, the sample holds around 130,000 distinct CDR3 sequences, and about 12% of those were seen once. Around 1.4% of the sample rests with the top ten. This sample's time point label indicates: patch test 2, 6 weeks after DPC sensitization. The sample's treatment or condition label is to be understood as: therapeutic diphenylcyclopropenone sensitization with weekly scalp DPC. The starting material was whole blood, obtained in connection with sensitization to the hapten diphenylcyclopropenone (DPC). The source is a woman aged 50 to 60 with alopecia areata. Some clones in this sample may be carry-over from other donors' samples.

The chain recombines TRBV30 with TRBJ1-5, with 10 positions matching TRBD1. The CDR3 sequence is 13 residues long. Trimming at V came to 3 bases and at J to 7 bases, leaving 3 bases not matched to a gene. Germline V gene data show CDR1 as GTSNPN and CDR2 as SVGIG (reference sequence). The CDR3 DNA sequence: TGTGCCTGGAGGGGACAGGGGACCCAGCCCCAGCATTTT. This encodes CAWRGQGTQPQHF.

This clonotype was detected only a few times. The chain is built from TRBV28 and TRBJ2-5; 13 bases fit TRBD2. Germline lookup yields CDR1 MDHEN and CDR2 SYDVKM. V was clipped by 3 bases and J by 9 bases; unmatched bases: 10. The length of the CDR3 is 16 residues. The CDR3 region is CASSFRTSGGLRAQYF. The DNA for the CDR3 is TGTGCCAGCAGTTTTCGGACTAGCGGGGGTCTTAGGGCCCAGTACTTC.

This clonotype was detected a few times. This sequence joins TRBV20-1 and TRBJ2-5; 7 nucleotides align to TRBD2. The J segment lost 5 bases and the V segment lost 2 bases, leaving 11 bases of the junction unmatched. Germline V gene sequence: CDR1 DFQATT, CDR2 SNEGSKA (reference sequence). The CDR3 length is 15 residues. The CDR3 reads CSARRGEGLTETQYF. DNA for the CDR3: TGCAGTGCTAGAAGGGGCGAGGGACTAACGGAGACCCAGTACTTC.

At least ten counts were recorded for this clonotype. The CDR3, as DNA: TGTGCCAGCAGTCGCTTAGCGGGAGGCCGAACAGATACGCAGTATTTT. It yields the protein CASSRLAGGRTDTQYF. V is TRBV12-3 or TRBV12-4 and J is TRBJ2-3; 10 bases agree with TRBD2. The V and J ends lost 5 bases and 3 bases, in that order; junction bases with no gene match: 8. CDR3 length equals 16 residues.

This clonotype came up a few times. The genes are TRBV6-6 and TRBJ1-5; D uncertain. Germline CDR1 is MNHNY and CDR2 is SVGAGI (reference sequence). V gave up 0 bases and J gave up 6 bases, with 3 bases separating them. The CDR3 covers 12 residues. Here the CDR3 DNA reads TGTGCCAGCAGTTACTCGTCTCAGCCCCAGCATTTT. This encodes CASSYSSQPQHF.

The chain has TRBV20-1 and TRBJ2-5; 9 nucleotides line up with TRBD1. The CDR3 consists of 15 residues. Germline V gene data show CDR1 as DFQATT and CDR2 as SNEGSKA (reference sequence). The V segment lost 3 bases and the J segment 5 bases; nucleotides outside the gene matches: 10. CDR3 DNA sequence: TGCAGTGCTAGGGCCGGGACAGGGTTTCAGGAGACCCAGTACTTC. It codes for CSARAGTGFQETQYF.

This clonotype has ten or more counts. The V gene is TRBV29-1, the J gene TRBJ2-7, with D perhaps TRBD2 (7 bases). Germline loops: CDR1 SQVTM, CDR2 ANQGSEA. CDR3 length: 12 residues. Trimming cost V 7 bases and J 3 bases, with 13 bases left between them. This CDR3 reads CSGKGGGYEQYF. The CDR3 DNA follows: TGCAGCGGCAAGGGGGGGGGCTACGAGCAGTACTTC.

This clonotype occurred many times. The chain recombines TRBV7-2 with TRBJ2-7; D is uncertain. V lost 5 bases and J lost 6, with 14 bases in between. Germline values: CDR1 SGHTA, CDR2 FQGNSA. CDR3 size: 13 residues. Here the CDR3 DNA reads TGTGCCAGCAGCCCCTCGCCGGAGAGCGAGCAGTACTTC. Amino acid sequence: CASSPSPESEQYF.

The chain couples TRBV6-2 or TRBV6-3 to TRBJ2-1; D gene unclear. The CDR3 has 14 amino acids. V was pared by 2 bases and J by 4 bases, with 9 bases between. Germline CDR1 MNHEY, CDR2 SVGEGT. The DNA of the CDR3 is TGTGCCAGCAGTTACGAGCTTTCTTACAATGAGCAGTTCTTC. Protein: CASSYELSYNEQFF.

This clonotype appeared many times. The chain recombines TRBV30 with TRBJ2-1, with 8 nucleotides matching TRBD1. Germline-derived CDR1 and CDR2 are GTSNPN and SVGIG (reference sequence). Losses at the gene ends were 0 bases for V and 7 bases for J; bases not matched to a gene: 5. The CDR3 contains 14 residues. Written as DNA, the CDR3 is TGTGCCTGGAGTGTGGGGACAGGTAGGAATGAGCAGTTCTTC. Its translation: CAWSVGTGRNEQFF.

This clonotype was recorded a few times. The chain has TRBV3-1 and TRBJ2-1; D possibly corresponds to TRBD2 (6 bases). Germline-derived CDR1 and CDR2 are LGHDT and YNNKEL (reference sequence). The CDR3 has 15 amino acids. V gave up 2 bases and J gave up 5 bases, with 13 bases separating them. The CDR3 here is CASSQKGLLDNEQFF. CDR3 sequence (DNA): TGTGCCAGCAGCCAAAAGGGACTGCTGGACAATGAGCAGTTCTTC.

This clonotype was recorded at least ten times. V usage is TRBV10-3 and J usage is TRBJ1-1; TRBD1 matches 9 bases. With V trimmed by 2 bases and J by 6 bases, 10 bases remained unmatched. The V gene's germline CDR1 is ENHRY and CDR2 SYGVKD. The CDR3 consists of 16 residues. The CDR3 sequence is CAISEPGQGMVAEAFF. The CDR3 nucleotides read TGTGCCATCAGTGAGCCGGGACAGGGAATGGTGGCTGAAGCTTTCTTT.

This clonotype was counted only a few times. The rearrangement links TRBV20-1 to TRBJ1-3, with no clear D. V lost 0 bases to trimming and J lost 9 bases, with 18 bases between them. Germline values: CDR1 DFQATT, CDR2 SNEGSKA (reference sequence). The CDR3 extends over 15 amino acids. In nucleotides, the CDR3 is TGCAGTGCTAGAGAGAAGGCAAGGGAAATCGGCACCATATATTTT. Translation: CSAREKAREIGTIYF.

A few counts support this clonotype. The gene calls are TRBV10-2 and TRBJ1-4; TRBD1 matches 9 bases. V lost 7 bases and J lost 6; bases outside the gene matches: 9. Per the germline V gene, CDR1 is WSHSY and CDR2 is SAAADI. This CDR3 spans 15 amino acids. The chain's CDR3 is CASTPEGTGYEKLFF. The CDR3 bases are TGCGCCAGCACCCCAGAGGGGACAGGGTATGAAAAACTGTTTTTT.

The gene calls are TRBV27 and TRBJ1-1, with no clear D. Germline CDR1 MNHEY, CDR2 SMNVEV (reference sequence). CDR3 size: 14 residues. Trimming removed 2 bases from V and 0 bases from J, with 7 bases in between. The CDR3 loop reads CASSLGLMNTEAFF. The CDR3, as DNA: TGTGCCAGCAGTTTAGGGCTCATGAACACTGAAGCTTTCTTT.

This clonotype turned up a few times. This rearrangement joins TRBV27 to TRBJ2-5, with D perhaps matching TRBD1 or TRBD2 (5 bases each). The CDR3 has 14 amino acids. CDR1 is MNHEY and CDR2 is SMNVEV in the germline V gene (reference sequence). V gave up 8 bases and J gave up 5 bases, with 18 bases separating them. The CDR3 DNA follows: TGTGCCAGCGGCCGGCAGGGCGGAGGCGAGACCCAGTACTTC. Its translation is CASGRQGGGETQYF.

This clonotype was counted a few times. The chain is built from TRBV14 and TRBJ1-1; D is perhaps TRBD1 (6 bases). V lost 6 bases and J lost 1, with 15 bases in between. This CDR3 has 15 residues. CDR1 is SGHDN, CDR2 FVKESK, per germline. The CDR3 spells CASRRSQGSNTEAFF. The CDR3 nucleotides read TGTGCCAGCAGACGTTCACAGGGATCGAACACTGAAGCTTTCTTT.

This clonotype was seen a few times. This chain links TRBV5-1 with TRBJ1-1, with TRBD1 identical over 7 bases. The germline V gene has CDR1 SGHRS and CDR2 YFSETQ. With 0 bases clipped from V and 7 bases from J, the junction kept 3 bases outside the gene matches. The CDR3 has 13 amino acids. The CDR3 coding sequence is TGCGCCAGCAGCTTGGACAGGGGCGGTGAAGCTTTCTTT. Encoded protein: CASSLDRGGEAFF. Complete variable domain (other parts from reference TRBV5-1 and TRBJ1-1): KAGVTQTPRYLIKTRGQQVTLSCSPISGHRSVSWYQQTPGQGLQFLFEYFSETQRNKGNFPGRFSGRQFSNSRSEMNVSTLELGDSALYLCASSLDRGGEAFFGQGTRLTVV.

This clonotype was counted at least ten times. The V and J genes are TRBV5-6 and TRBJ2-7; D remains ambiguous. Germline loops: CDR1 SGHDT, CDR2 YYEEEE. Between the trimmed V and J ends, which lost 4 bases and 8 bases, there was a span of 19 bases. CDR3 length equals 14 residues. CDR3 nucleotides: TGTGCCAGCAGCCCAAAGACCCGGCCGGGCCAGCAGTACTTC. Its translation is CASSPKTRPGQQYF.

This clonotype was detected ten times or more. CDR3 sequence: CASSPEDRALSLGQPQHF. The CDR3 bases are TGTGCCAGCTCGCCCGAAGACAGGGCTCTATCACTCGGGCAGCCCCAGCATTTT. V and J are TRBV18 and TRBJ1-5; 7 bases line up with TRBD1. The J segment lost 7 bases and the V segment lost 6 bases, leaving 21 bases of the junction unmatched. The length of the CDR3 is 18 residues. Looked up from germline, CDR1 is KGHSH and CDR2 is LQKENI.

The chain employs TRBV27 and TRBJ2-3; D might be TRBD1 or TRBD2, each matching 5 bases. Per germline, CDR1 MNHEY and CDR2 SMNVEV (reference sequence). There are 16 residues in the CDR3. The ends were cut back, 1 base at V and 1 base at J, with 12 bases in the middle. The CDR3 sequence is CASSLWTPRGTDTQYF. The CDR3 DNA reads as TGTGCCAGCAGTTTATGGACTCCCAGGGGCACAGATACGCAGTATTTT.

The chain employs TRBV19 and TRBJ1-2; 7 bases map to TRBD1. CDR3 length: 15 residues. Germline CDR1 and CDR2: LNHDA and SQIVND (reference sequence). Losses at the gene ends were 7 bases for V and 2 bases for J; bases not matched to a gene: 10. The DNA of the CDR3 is TGTGCCAGTAACGACCCCCAGGGGGTGAACTATGGCTACACCTTC. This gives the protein CASNDPQGVNYGYTF.

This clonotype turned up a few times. The CDR3 protein is CASSLTVGYTF. CDR3 DNA: TGTGCCAGCAGCTTAACGGTGGGCTACACCTTC. The chain carries TRBV7-2 and TRBJ1-2; no definite D call. Trimming removed 2 bases at V and 8 bases at J, with 6 bases between. The CDR3 is made up of 11 amino acids. Germline loops: CDR1 SGHTA, CDR2 FQGNSA.

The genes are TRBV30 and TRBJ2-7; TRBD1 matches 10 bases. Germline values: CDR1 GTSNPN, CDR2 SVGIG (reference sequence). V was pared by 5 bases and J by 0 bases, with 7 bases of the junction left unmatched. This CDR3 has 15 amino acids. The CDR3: CAWARGQGFSYEQYF. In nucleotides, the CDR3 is TGTGCCTGGGCGAGGGGACAGGGGTTCTCCTACGAGCAGTACTTC.

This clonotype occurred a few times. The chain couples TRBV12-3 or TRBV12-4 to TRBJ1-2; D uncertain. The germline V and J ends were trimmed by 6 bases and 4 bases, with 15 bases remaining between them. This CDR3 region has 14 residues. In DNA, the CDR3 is TGTGCCAGCAGCAGGACCGTTTTTGGCTATGGCTACACCTTC. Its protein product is CASSRTVFGYGYTF.

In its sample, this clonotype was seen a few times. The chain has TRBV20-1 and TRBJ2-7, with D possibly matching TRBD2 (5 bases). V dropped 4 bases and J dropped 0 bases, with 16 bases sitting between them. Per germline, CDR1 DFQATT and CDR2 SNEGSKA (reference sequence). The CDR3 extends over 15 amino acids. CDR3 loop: CSATGGRSSSYEQYF. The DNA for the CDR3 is TGCAGTGCTACCGGAGGACGGTCAAGCTCCTACGAGCAGTACTTC.